This T cell receptor (beta chain) was recovered during a study of cytomegalovirus exposure and HLA in healthy donors. Study results and limitations: Fewer N-insertions (relative to the roughly 610-donor mean) were reportedly seen in an Asian-associated ancestry cluster in a later analysis. Later on, a genetic analysis was performed. It linked a missense variant in DCLRE1C with V- and J-gene trimming of TCR beta. An analysis that came later showed most CMV-associated TCR beta chains appearing HLA-restricted.

The CDR3 runs to 13 residues. V dropped 5 bases and J dropped 6 bases, with 11 bases sitting between them. Germline loops: CDR1 SGHTA, CDR2 FQGTGA. The PCR ran on 60 Vbeta and 13 Jbeta primers. TCRdb's table, derived via immunoSEQ multiplex PCR, lists solely in-frame clones and lacks some. The data show a few hundred thousand clones, with about 74% seen just once and 1.8% held by the top ten. This clone was detected a few times. Antigen specificity is unknown. The TCR was taken from a woman aged 30 to 39 in good health and CMV-seronegative. The J gene is TRBJ1-5, the V gene TRBV7-3; D might be TRBD1 (5 bases). The sample was PBMCs. CDR3 DNA sequence: TGTGCCAGCAGCGCAGGGTACGGTCAGCCCCAGCATTTT. This codes for CASSAGYGQPQHF.